This is a list of T cell receptor beta chains from one sample in a study of CD8 T cells in Susac syndrome. TCRdb passed the immunoSEQ multiplex PCR reads through MiXCR, listing each CDR3 protein once. The sample contains approximately 150,000 distinct CDR3 sequences, approximately 93% of which appear only once. Sequencing used CD4+ T cells from PBMCs. These receptors all stem from a human donor with multiple sclerosis. Both conserved end residues are part of each CDR3. The D gene is left open where the match is weak. Clone size is shown for a subset of rows, as once, few, many or a class of expanded clone.

v_gene	j_gene	d_gene	abundance	CDR3aa	CDR3nt
TRBV6-6	TRBJ2-2	-	-	CASIGGGELFF	TGTGCCAGCATTGGAGGCGGGGAGCTGTTTTTT
TRBV14	TRBJ1-5	-	-	CASSPSEDQPQHF	TGTGCCAGCAGCCCCTCGGAGGATCAGCCCCAGCATTTT
TRBV5-1	TRBJ2-5	-	-	CASSQRGELETQYF	TGCGCCAGCAGCCAAAGAGGGGAATTGGAGACCCAGTACTTC
TRBV28	TRBJ2-7	-	-	CASKSRLNEQYF	TGTGCCAGCAAGAGCAGGCTTAACGAGCAGTACTTC
TRBV30	TRBJ2-7	-	-	CAWGDQAGSYYEQYF	TGTGCCTGGGGTGATCAAGCAGGGAGTTACTACGAGCAGTACTTC
TRBV30	TRBJ1-5	TRBD1	-	CAWTNPGGSMGDQPQHF	TGTGCCTGGACCAATCCAGGGGGCTCTATGGGCGATCAGCCCCAGCATTTT
TRBV4-3	TRBJ2-6	-	-	CASSQAPRTGANVLTF	TGCGCCAGCAGCCAAGCCCCACGGACTGGGGCCAACGTCCTGACTTTC
TRBV11-2	TRBJ2-7	TRBD2	once	CASSPEGLVGEQYF	TGTGCCAGCAGCCCTGAGGGACTAGTCGGCGAGCAGTACTTC
TRBV9	TRBJ2-1	TRBD2	-	CASSQLSGGYNEQFF	TGTGCCAGCAGCCAACTAAGCGGGGGCTACAATGAGCAGTTCTTC
TRBV29-1	TRBJ1-2	-	once	CSVEDPRGPRDGRTF	TGCAGCGTTGAAGACCCCCGGGGACCGCGAGATGGGCGCACCTTC
TRBV30	TRBJ1-1	-	-	CAWSWSGTEAFF	TGTGCCTGGAGTTGGTCGGGAACTGAAGCTTTCTTT
TRBV4-3	TRBJ2-2	-	-	CASSQQDYITGELFF	TGCGCCAGCAGCCAACAGGACTACATCACCGGGGAGCTGTTTTTT
TRBV5-1	TRBJ2-5	-	-	CASSLVRRGETQYF	TGCGCCAGCAGCTTGGTCCGGCGGGGAGAGACCCAGTACTTC
TRBV19	TRBJ2-7	TRBD2	few	CASSIVPAGTYEQYF	TGTGCCAGTAGTATAGTCCCAGCGGGAACCTACGAGCAGTACTTC
TRBV2	TRBJ2-3	-	-	CASSSHTNTQYF	TGTGCCAGCAGCTCCCACACGAATACGCAGTATTTT
TRBV20-1	TRBJ2-1	-	once	CSAGLSSYNEQFF	TGCAGTGCTGGACTGAGCTCCTACAATGAGCAGTTCTTC
TRBV20-1	TRBJ2-1	TRBD2	-	CSASSGGVLDEQFF	TGCAGTGCGAGCAGCGGGGGAGTATTGGATGAGCAGTTCTTC
TRBV29-1	TRBJ2-7	-	few	CSVAPGSLRYEQYF	TGCAGCGTCGCCCCCGGGAGCCTACGATACGAGCAGTACTTC
TRBV28	TRBJ2-5	-	-	CASSTTGAGRETQYF	TGTGCCAGCAGTACGACAGGAGCCGGAAGGGAGACCCAGTACTTC
TRBV12-3/TRBV12-4	TRBJ2-1	TRBD2	-	CASSLPSGAEFF	TGTGCCAGCAGCCTCCCCAGCGGGGCGGAGTTCTTC
TRBV29-1	TRBJ2-7	-	-	CSARVGLTSYEQYF	TGCAGCGCCCGTGTCGGCCTTACGTCCTACGAGCAGTACTTC
TRBV5-1	TRBJ1-1	TRBD1	-	CASSSQGGDDVRLF	TGCGCCAGCAGCTCACAGGGGGGCGATGATGTACGGCTCTTT
TRBV6-5	TRBJ2-6	-	-	CASSYSRSRAGANVLTF	TGTGCCAGCAGTTACTCGAGAAGTAGGGCTGGGGCCAACGTCCTGACTTTC
TRBV6-2/TRBV6-3	TRBJ2-7	TRBD1	once	CATRSTGQANYEQYF	TGTGCCACCCGGAGTACGGGACAGGCTAACTACGAGCAGTACTTC
TRBV18	TRBJ1-3	-	-	CASSLSVSGNTIYF	TGTGCCAGCTCACTGTCAGTATCTGGAAACACCATATATTTT
TRBV28	TRBJ2-5	TRBD2	-	CASSHRLAGGETQYF	TGTGCCAGCAGTCACCGGCTAGCGGGAGGGGAGACCCAGTACTTC
TRBV7-8	TRBJ1-3	-	-	CASSFSSAPGGNTIYF	TGTGCCAGCAGTTTTAGTTCGGCTCCAGGAGGAAACACCATATATTTT
TRBV2	TRBJ2-1	-	-	CASRPQGGAEQFF	TGTGCCAGCAGGCCCCAGGGGGGGGCTGAGCAGTTCTTC
TRBV10-1	TRBJ2-1	TRBD1	-	CASQGTGSHEQFF	TGCGCCAGCCAGGGGACAGGGTCCCATGAGCAGTTCTTC
TRBV18	TRBJ1-3	-	-	CASSPPGRNTIYF	TGTGCCAGCTCACCACCAGGGAGAAACACCATATATTTT
TRBV12-5	TRBJ2-4	TRBD2	-	CASGLVQGGGVKNIQYF	TGTGCTAGTGGTTTGGTACAGGGCGGGGGGGTCAAAAACATTCAGTACTTC
TRBV7-2	TRBJ2-5	-	-	CASSLAQGLFWETQYF	TGTGCCAGCAGCTTAGCTCAGGGACTCTTCTGGGAGACCCAGTACTTC
TRBV5-6	TRBJ1-6	-	-	CASSLLTYNSPLHF	TGTGCCAGCAGCTTGCTTACCTATAATTCACCCCTCCACTTT
TRBV20-1	TRBJ1-3	-	-	CSARWGALGGNTIYF	TGCAGTGCTAGATGGGGGGCCTTGGGTGGAAACACCATATATTTT
TRBV5-6	TRBJ1-1	-	-	CASSFIGGYTEAFF	TGTGCCAGCAGCTTTATCGGGGGGTACACTGAAGCTTTCTTT
TRBV4-1	TRBJ1-5	-	-	CASSQGLIGNINNQPQHF	TGCGCCAGCAGCCAAGGATTAATCGGGAATATTAACAATCAGCCCCAGCATTTT
TRBV3-1	TRBJ2-5	-	-	CASGHLTIATQYF	TGTGCCAGCGGCCATTTAACTATAGCGACCCAGTACTTC